Following are 13 T cell receptor beta chains from one sample sequenced in a study of PD-L1 blockade in urothelial cancer. Sequencing was performed with immunoSEQ multiplex PCR; in TCRdb, only in-frame clones are kept and a portion is missing. The table includes over 40,000 clones, approximately 85% detected once. Time point given: peripheral blood 6 weeks after treatment start. Sequenced here: PBMCs, sampled around atezolizumab (anti-PD-L1) treatment. Receptors were obtained from a man in his 70s with urothelial cancer.

The V call is TRBV19, the J call TRBJ1-5, with TRBD1 identical over 10 bases. The length of the CDR3 is 17 residues. Germline V CDR1 and CDR2: LNHDA, SQIVND (reference sequence). Trimming at V came to 7 bases and at J to 3 bases, leaving 12 bases not matched to a gene. CDR3 coding DNA: TGTGCCAGTACCCGGGACAGGGGCGGTTTTAACAATCAGCCCCAGCATTTT. It yields the protein CASTRDRGGFNNQPQHF.

V gene TRBV29-1 combines with J gene TRBJ1-2; TRBD1 agrees at 9 bases. The CDR3 consists of 14 residues. The V gene's germline CDR1 is SQVTM and CDR2 ANQGSEA. V lost 5 bases and J lost 3; bases outside the gene matches: 7. The CDR3 DNA is TGCAGCGTTTTTGGACAGGGGTCGTACTATGGCTACACCTTC. Protein sequence: CSVFGQGSYYGYTF. The full variable domain, in which reference TRBV29-1 and TRBJ1-2 provide the parts outside the CDR3, is SAVISQKPSRDICQRGTSLTIQCQVDSQVTMMFWYRQQPGQSLTLIATANQGSEATYESGFVIDKFPISRPNLTFSTLTVSNMSPEDSSIYLCSVFGQGSYYGYTFGSGTRLTVV.

The V gene is TRBV2, the J gene TRBJ2-7; 8 bases map to TRBD1. J lost 3 bases, V lost 5 bases, and 6 bases had no gene match. The CDR3 has 14 residues. Germline-derived CDR1 and CDR2 are SNHLY and FYNNEI. The CDR3 sequence is CASSSGTGHYEQYF. DNA of the CDR3: TGTGCCAGCAGTTCCGGGACAGGTCACTACGAGCAGTACTTC.

This chain joins TRBV7-9 and TRBJ2-5; 9 bases map to TRBD1. V was clipped by 5 bases and J by 2 bases; unmatched bases: 3. The CDR3 is made up of 14 amino acids. CDR1 SEHNR and CDR2 FQNEAQ come from the germline V gene (reference sequence). CDR3 region: CASSRQGVQETQYF. CDR3 DNA: TGTGCCAGCAGCCGACAGGGGGTTCAAGAGACCCAGTACTTC.

The genes are TRBV19 and TRBJ2-2; D is undetermined. Germline V gene lookup returns CDR1 LNHDA and CDR2 SQIVND (reference sequence). This CDR3 has 11 residues. Trimming pared 3 bases from V and 7 bases from J, leaving 3 bases between. This chain's CDR3 is CASSMSGELFF. CDR3 bases: TGTGCCAGTAGTATGAGCGGGGAGCTGTTTTTT.

The CDR3 nucleotides are TGTGCCAGCAGTATTGAGGGACAGGTGTACAATGAGCAGTTCTTC. It translates to CASSIEGQVYNEQFF. The chain links TRBV6-1 to TRBJ2-1; the match to TRBD1 covers 8 bases. The V gene's germline CDR1 is MNHNS and CDR2 SASEGT. After removal of 5 bases from V and 4 bases from J, the junction contained 7 bases not matched to a gene. The length of the CDR3 is 15 residues.

This clone was picked up one time. The V call is TRBV5-1, the J call TRBJ1-2, with D perhaps TRBD1 (5 bases). Germline CDR1 is SGHRS and CDR2 is YFSETQ. Trimming took 0 bases from V and 6 from J, leaving 12 bases between them. CDR3 size: 14 residues. The CDR3 loop reads CASSLGQVRDGYTF. Here the CDR3 DNA reads TGCGCCAGCAGCTTGGGGCAGGTCAGGGATGGCTACACCTTC.

V usage is TRBV9 and J usage is TRBJ2-5; TRBD2 agrees at 8 bases. Unmatched junction bases numbered 8, after V lost 4 bases and J lost 6 bases. CDR1 and CDR2 from the germline V gene are SGDLS and YYNGEE. The CDR3 has 14 residues. This chain's CDR3 is CASSLSRGGQTQYF. The CDR3 nucleotides are TGTGCCAGCAGCCTATCCCGGGGGGGGCAGACCCAGTACTTC.

The chain uses TRBV10-3 and TRBJ2-7, with D perhaps TRBD2 (6 bases). The CDR3 is 15 amino acids. From germline, CDR1 is ENHRY and CDR2 SYGVKD. V lost 2 bases and J 0 bases, leaving 11 bases between the germline ends. CDR3 amino acids: CAISEGRERSYEQYF. The CDR3, as DNA: TGTGCCATCAGTGAGGGACGGGAGCGCTCCTACGAGCAGTACTTC.

J is TRBJ1-1 and V is TRBV9; 7 bases match TRBD1. The germline V gene encodes CDR1 SGDLS and CDR2 YYNGEE. With V trimmed by 5 bases and J by 4 bases, 8 bases remained unmatched. The CDR3 contains 14 residues. DNA for the CDR3: TGTGCCAGCAGTGTTCACAGGGGCGGCACTGAAGCTTTCTTT. Translating gives CASSVHRGGTEAFF.

The chain has TRBV7-2 and TRBJ2-4, with 7 bases identical to TRBD1. With 1 base clipped from V and 5 bases from J, the junction kept 5 bases outside the gene matches. The CDR3 totals 15 residues. In germline, CDR1 is SGHTA, CDR2 FQGNSA. The CDR3 sequence is CASSLVGGKQNIQYF. DNA for the CDR3: TGTGCCAGCAGCTTAGTAGGGGGCAAGCAAAACATTCAGTACTTC.

The J gene is TRBJ1-3, the V gene TRBV18; TRBD1 might be the D (6 bases). Deletions cut 5 bases from V and 3 bases from J, with 11 bases between. This CDR3 has 14 residues. Germline lookup yields CDR1 KGHSH and CDR2 LQKENI. The CDR3 sequence is CASSVQQGGNTIYF. In DNA form, the CDR3 reads TGTGCCAGCTCAGTCCAACAGGGTGGAAACACCATATATTTT. The variable domain in full, completed from reference TRBV18 and TRBJ1-3, reads NAGVMQNPRHLVRRRGQEARLRCSPMKGHSHVYWYRQLPEEGLKFMVYLQKENIIDESGMPKERFSAEFPKEGPSILRIQQVVRGDSAAYFCASSVQQGGNTIYFGEGSWLTVV.

Written as DNA, the CDR3 is TGTGCCAGCAGTTTAGTCCCATATGGCTACACCTTC. The encoded protein is CASSLVPYGYTF. V and J are TRBV28 and TRBJ1-2; D unresolved. There are 12 residues in the CDR3. Between the trimmed V and J ends, which lost 2 bases and 5 bases, there was a span of 6 bases. Germline loops: CDR1 MDHEN, CDR2 SYDVKM.